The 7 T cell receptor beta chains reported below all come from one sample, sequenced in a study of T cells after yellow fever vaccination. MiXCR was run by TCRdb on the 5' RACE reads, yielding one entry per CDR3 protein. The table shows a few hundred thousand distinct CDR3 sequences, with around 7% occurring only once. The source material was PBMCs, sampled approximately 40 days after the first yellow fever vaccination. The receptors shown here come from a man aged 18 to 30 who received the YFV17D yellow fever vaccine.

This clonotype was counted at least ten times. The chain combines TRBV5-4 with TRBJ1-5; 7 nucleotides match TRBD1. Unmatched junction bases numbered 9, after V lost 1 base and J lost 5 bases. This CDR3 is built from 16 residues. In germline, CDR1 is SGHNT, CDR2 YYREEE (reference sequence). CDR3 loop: CASSLYRTGEDQPQHF. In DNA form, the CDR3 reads TGTGCCAGCAGCTTGTATAGAACAGGGGAGGATCAGCCCCAGCATTTT.

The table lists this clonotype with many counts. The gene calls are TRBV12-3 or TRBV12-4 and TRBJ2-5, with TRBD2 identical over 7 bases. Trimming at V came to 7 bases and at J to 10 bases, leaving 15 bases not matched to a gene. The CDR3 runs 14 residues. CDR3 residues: CASTLGGAHGSQYF. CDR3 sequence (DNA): TGTGCCAGCACCTTGGGAGGGGCCCACGGGAGCCAGTACTTC.

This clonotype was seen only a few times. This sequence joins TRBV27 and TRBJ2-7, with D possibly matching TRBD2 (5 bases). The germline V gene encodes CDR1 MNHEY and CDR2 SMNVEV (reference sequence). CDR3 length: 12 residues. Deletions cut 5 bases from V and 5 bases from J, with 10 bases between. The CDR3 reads CASSPSGDEQYF. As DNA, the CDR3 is TGTGCCAGCAGTCCATCCGGGGACGAGCAGTACTTC.

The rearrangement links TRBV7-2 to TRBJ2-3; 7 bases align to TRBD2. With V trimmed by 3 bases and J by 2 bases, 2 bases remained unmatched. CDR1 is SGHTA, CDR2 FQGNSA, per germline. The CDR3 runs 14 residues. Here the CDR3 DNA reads TGTGCCAGCAGCTTGGGACTACCCACAGATACGCAGTATTTT. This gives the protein CASSLGLPTDTQYF.

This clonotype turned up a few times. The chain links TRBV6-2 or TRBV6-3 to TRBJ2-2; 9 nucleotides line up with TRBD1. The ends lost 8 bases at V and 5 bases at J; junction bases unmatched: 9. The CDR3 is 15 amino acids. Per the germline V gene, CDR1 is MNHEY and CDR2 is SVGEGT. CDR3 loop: CASLGQGLKTGELFF. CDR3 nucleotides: TGTGCCAGCCTGGGACAGGGCCTGAAGACCGGGGAGCTGTTTTTT.

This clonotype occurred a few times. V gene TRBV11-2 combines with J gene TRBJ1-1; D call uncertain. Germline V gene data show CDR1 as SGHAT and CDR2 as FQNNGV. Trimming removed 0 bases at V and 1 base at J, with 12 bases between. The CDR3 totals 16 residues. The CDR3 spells CASSLERGGWNTEAFF. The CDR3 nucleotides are TGTGCCAGCAGCTTAGAAAGAGGAGGGTGGAACACTGAAGCTTTCTTT.

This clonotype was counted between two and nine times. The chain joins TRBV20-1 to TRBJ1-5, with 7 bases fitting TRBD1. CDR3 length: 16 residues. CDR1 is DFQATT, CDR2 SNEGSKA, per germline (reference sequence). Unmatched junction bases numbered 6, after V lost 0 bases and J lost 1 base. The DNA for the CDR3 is TGCAGTGCTAGAGACCCTCAGACAGGGAGCAATCAGCCCCAGCATTTT. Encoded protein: CSARDPQTGSNQPQHF.